The rows below give T cell receptor beta chains drawn from one sample of a study of OX40 agonist ivuxolimab in advanced cancers. Data came from immunoSEQ multiplex PCR; TCRdb stores just in-frame clones and leaves some out. Of 20,000 to 25,000 clones listed, roughly 83% are singletons. The specimen was CD4+ or CD8+ T cells sorted from blood, collected in a trial of the OX40 agonist ivuxolimab. The source is an adult with an advanced solid tumor such as melanoma, head and neck, liver or kidney cancer. The CDR3 runs from the conserved cysteine through the conserved F or W. Each record gives: D gene, V gene, clone size, J gene, CDR3 DNA, CDR3 protein. D genes are given only for firm matches. Only part of the rows carry a size: once, few, many, or a class if the clone is expanded.

TRBD1	TRBV9	once	TRBJ2-1	TGTGCCAGCAGCGCACCGGACAGGGGAGACAATGAGCAGTTCTTC	CASSAPDRGDNEQFF
TRBD2	TRBV13	-	TRBJ2-7	TGTGCCAGCAGCTTAACCAGCGGGAGCCACGAGCAGTACTTC	CASSLTSGSHEQYF
-	TRBV4-1	-	TRBJ1-1	TGCGCCAGCAGCCCAGCATCCGGGACGCCCCACACTGAAGCTTTCTTT	CASSPASGTPHTEAFF
-	TRBV5-4	-	TRBJ2-7	TGTGCCAGCAGCTTGGACACGGGCGAGCAGTACTTC	CASSLDTGEQYF
-	TRBV4-1	few	TRBJ1-2	TGCGCCAGCAGCCCTGGGGGGGGCCTCTCCTTAAACTATGGCTACACCTTC	CASSPGGGLSLNYGYTF
TRBD1	TRBV5-6	-	TRBJ1-1	TGTGCCAGCAGCCCTACAGGGGTCGGCACTGAAGCTTTCTTT	CASSPTGVGTEAFF
TRBD1	TRBV19	-	TRBJ2-7	TGTGCCAGTAGTCCCGGGACAGGGGACGAGCAGTACTTC	CASSPGTGDEQYF
-	TRBV2	-	TRBJ1-5	TGTGCCAGCAGTTTATGGGGTCTGGGCAATCAGCCCCAGCATTTT	CASSLWGLGNQPQHF
-	TRBV6-7	few	TRBJ2-7	TGTGCCAGCAGTAAACAAATTCCCACCTACGAGCAGTACTTC	CASSKQIPTYEQYF
-	TRBV5-4	-	TRBJ2-7	TGTGCCAGCAGCTTCGGGTCCTACGAGCAGTACTTC	CASSFGSYEQYF
-	TRBV28	-	TRBJ2-1	TGTGCCAGCTCGCCGGGCAGTTACAATGAGCAGTTCTTC	CASSPGSYNEQFF
-	TRBV9	-	TRBJ2-1	TGTGCCAGCAGCGACCAGGGTTGGGAGCAGTTCTTC	CASSDQGWEQFF
-	TRBV19	-	TRBJ2-7	TGTGCCAGTAGTATAGTTACAGGGTCCAACGAGCAGTACTTC	CASSIVTGSNEQYF
TRBD2	TRBV7-9	-	TRBJ2-5	TGTGCCAGCAGCTTATCCCCGGGACTAGCGGGAGGTCAAGAGACCCAGTACTTC	CASSLSPGLAGGQETQYF
-	TRBV6-6	-	TRBJ1-1	TGTGCCAGCAGTTACCGGCCGGGGGGCACTGAAGCTTTCTTT	CASSYRPGGTEAFF
-	TRBV9	-	TRBJ2-1	TGTGCCAGCAGCGTTTACACAGGGACCCACAATGAGCAGTTCTTC	CASSVYTGTHNEQFF
-	TRBV11-2	once	TRBJ2-7	TGTGCCAGCAGCCTAAGGGACTTCTCCTACGAGCAGTACTTC	CASSLRDFSYEQYF
-	TRBV2	-	TRBJ1-5	TGTGCCAGCAGTGAGATTAGTAGCAATCAGCCCCAGCATTTT	CASSEISSNQPQHF
TRBD1	TRBV7-6	-	TRBJ2-2	TGTGCCAGCAGCTTAACAGGGGGAGCCGGGGAGCTGTTTTTT	CASSLTGGAGELFF
-	TRBV7-3	once	TRBJ1-3	TGTGCCAGCAGCTTAAATACGGTTTCTGGAAACACCATATATTTT	CASSLNTVSGNTIYF
TRBD1	TRBV6-5	-	TRBJ2-7	TGTGCCAGCAGTCAGGGGGCCGGGTACGAGCAGTACTTC	CASSQGAGYEQYF
TRBD2	TRBV28	-	TRBJ2-7	TGTGCCAGCAGTTTCGGGACTAGCGGCAGCTCCTACGAGCAGTACTTC	CASSFGTSGSSYEQYF
TRBD1	TRBV6-5	-	TRBJ2-2	TGTGCCAGCAGTTTCCGGGACAGTTTTTGGGAGCTGTTTTTT	CASSFRDSFWELFF
-	TRBV7-8	-	TRBJ1-4	TGTGCCAGCAGCCCCCCTTACGGGGAAAAACTGTTTTTT	CASSPPYGEKLFF
-	TRBV27	-	TRBJ2-3	TGTGCCAGCAGTTTCAGGGGCCCAGATACGCAGTATTTT	CASSFRGPDTQYF
TRBD2	TRBV7-9	-	TRBJ2-1	TGTGCCAGCAGCAACCCCTGGACTAGCGGGATCGATGAGCAGTTCTTC	CASSNPWTSGIDEQFF
-	TRBV5-6	once	TRBJ2-2	TGTGCCAGCAGCTTGGGGGACACCGGGGAGCTGTTTTTT	CASSLGDTGELFF
TRBD2	TRBV7-9	once	TRBJ2-7	TGTGCCAGCAGCTCAATACTAGCGGGGACTATGTACGAGCAGTACTTC	CASSSILAGTMYEQYF
-	TRBV19	-	TRBJ2-1	TGTGCCAGTAAGACCCTTGGCGGATACAATGAGCAGTTCTTC	CASKTLGGYNEQFF
TRBD2	TRBV28	-	TRBJ2-4	TGTGCCAGCAGTTTCTCACCGGGGGGAGTTGCCAAAAACATTCAGTACTTC	CASSFSPGGVAKNIQYF
-	TRBV5-1	-	TRBJ1-5	TGCGCCAGCAGATACGATCAAGTCTATAGCAATCAGCCCCAGCATTTT	CASRYDQVYSNQPQHF
TRBD2	TRBV27	once	TRBJ2-7	TGTGCCAGCAGTTCCATAGCGGGAGCCTACGAGCAGTACTTC	CASSSIAGAYEQYF
-	TRBV5-1	-	TRBJ1-6	TGCGCCAGCAGCTTGGATGGTTTGGGTTCACCCCTCCACTTT	CASSLDGLGSPLHF
-	TRBV10-2	few	TRBJ2-7	TGCGCCAGCAGTGAGCTCGGGTACGAGCAGTACTTC	CASSELGYEQYF
TRBD1	TRBV13	-	TRBJ2-7	TGTGCCAGCAACACAGGGGGAGCCTACGAGCAGTACTTC	CASNTGGAYEQYF
-	TRBV29-1	-	TRBJ1-1	TGCAGCGTTGTGGGTGGTGGGGCCTTTGAAGCTTTCTTT	CSVVGGGAFEAFF
-	TRBV15	-	TRBJ1-1	TGTGCCACCAGCAGAGGGACCGAACCTGAAGCTTTCTTT	CATSRGTEPEAFF
TRBD1	TRBV19	-	TRBJ1-2	TGTGCCAGTAGTATAGCCTGGACAGGGGGGATCGGTGTATATGGCTACACCTTC	CASSIAWTGGIGVYGYTF
TRBD1	TRBV19	-	TRBJ1-5	TGTGCCAGTAGTCTGGGACAGGGAGGCAATCAGCCCCAGCATTTT	CASSLGQGGNQPQHF
-	TRBV28	-	TRBJ2-1	TGTGCCAGCAGTGGGGCCCTTACGCGAGAGCAGTTCTTC	CASSGALTREQFF